This T cell receptor beta chain is drawn from a study of regulatory T cells in long-lasting Graves disease (dated by TCRdb to the early 2020s). For the wider study: Newly diagnosed Graves' disease patients had taken antithyroid drugs for less than 3 months. The study took place in China and was registered as a clinical trial. Patients with persistent Graves' disease were compared with patients with newly diagnosed Graves' disease using TCR sequencing and RNA sequencing of peripheral blood. A total of roughly 35 samples underwent TCR sequencing, from some 13 patients with persistent Graves' disease and approximately 20 patients with newly diagnosed Graves' disease. Broader findings and caveats from the paper: Preferential use of TRBV28, TRBJ1-2 and TRBJ2-5 was observed in persistent disease, whereas TRBV20-1 and TRBJ2-1 were favored in newly diagnosed disease. More public clonotypes were shared among persistent patients (2,741) than among newly diagnosed patients (approximately 930). Sequencing and analysis were restricted to the TCR beta chain. The small sample size was acknowledged by the authors as a limitation that may reduce accuracy. Lower TCR Shannon entropy and fewer highly expanded clones were observed in persistent Graves' disease patients than in newly diagnosed patients, which suggested clonal expansion. The study examined only peripheral blood because the primary lesion, thyroid tissue, could not be accessed.

This clonotype was detected many times. Its antigen is still unknown. There are no base qualities to consult, and no much larger clone falls within one base. CDR1 is given as MNHEY and CDR2 as SMNVEV, both from the germline V gene (reference sequence). Cut back by 5 bases and 0 bases, the V and J ends lie 13 bases apart. The CDR3 has 15 amino acids, counting the end cysteine and phenylalanine. Here the CDR3 DNA is all that survives: 45 bases in frame from base 1. Receptor libraries were prepared by multiplex PCR. The listed sequencing device is Illumina HiSeq 4000. To build TCR beta libraries, CDR3 regions were amplified by Arm-PCR using iRepertoire HTBI primers. Gel purification was performed on PCR products prior to sequencing. In the authors' own workflow: A total of roughly 67 TRBV and some 13 TRBJ segments were identified across samples and were used for gene usage analysis of CDR3 amino acid clonotypes. COPE and FqMerger were used to merge filtered high-quality paired reads into contigs. BLAST was used to align contigs to IMGT TRBV, TRBD and TRBJ reference genes, with CDR3 defined following IMGT. Highly expanded clones were defined as clonotypes with a frequency above 0.1%. Repertoire diversity was measured by Shannon entropy, and V-J evenness by the Gini coefficient. Clonotypes shared by more than one individual were considered public. The raw public data were reprocessed by TCRdb itself: fastp quality trimming at Q25, MiXCR clonotype calling, in-frame beta chains only. When rows share a CDR3 protein, they turn into one entry using the most common DNA and genes. The V and J calls, along with clone size, are taken from TCRdb and not from the paper's own processing. This sample comprises about 470,000 distinct CDR3 sequences, about 15% of them detected only once. The ten largest clones represent about a sixth of the sample.

The sample's time point label is to be understood as: newly diagnosed GD, antithyroid drugs for less than 3 months. For both TCR sequencing and RNA sequencing, RNA was extracted from PBMCs in TRIzol. The diagnosis of Graves' disease was made according to American Thyroid Association guidelines. The patients came from an endocrinology department in Xi'an, China. Each patient gave around 9.2 milliliters of peripheral blood, collected in an EDTA anticoagulant tube. Ficoll Paque Plus density gradient separation was used to isolate PBMCs, and no further T cell sorting was done. An Agilent 2100 Bioanalyzer and agarose gel were used to check RNA quality, and a NanoDrop 2000 was used to measure RNA concentration. These data were likewise used in another study, on T cells in Graves' hyperthyroidism and ophthalmopathy. As the second paper documents: Stable Graves' hyperthyroidism was defined as no progression to ophthalmopathy during 18 months of follow-up. The hyperthyroidism patients were between 18 and 65 years old and newly diagnosed, with a disease duration of less than 2 months. Exclusion was applied to patients with uncontrolled infections, other autoimmune diseases, pregnancy or lactation. Clinical symptoms, serum thyroxine and TRAb, thyroid ultrasound, and orbital computed tomography formed the basis for the diagnoses. The first round of RT-PCR for the TCR CDR3 was performed with the HTBI primer set and the Qiagen OneStep RT-PCR kit. Most expanded thyroid clonotypes (frequency above 0.001) were also detected in blood, a finding suggesting that blood repertoires may reflect thyroid immune responses. Ophthalmopathy was separated from stable hyperthyroidism by a 13 V-J signature model, with just over 85% sensitivity and about 81% specificity obtained in cross-validation and 80%/75% obtained in testing. During validation, the model predicted progression to ophthalmopathy a median of about 6.3 months ahead of onset, with approximately 71% sensitivity and less than 85% specificity. A discovery cohort of 95 to 100 patients, approximately 45 with Graves' ophthalmopathy and roughly 59 with stable Graves' hyperthyroidism, was used to find distinguishing TCR V-J signatures. Prospective prediction of ophthalmopathy was tested in an independent validation cohort consisting of 18 hyperthyroidism patients and about 17 patients who later progressed to ophthalmopathy. The 75 to 100 discovery patients were randomly split 7:3 into training and test sets. In roughly six Graves' hyperthyroidism patients, the study also compared T-cell repertoires from thyroid tissue with T-cell repertoires from blood. Following sampling, methimazole starting at 30 mg daily was given to hyperthyroidism patients, and high-dose intravenous methylprednisolone was given to ophthalmopathy patients. The libraries were constructed in a second round of multiplex PCR and then size-selected and purified. Libraries were sequenced paired-end with 100 bp reads on an Illumina HiSeq2000. Raw data were processed with SOAPnuke, discarding reads with adapters, uncalled bases, mean Phred below 15, or no exact constant-primer or identifier match. COPE v1.2.5 was used to merge the high-quality paired reads, and each unique nucleotide sequence was defined as a clonotype. MiTCR v1.1 was used to align the clonotypes against IMGT TRBV, TRBD and TRBJ reference segments. The analysis was restricted to V-J combinations with a frequency above 0.0001, which together covered 98% to 99.2% of the repertoires. The TCS score was defined as F50 (clonal expansion) divided by E x V (chaos), with BLOSUM62-based TCRdist calculated between CDR3 peptides within each V-J. Welch's t-statistics and random forest reduced fewer than 600 V-J features to about 12, which were used in a naive Bayes classifier (R e1071). Sample size was not statistically predetermined, and investigators were not blinded to group allocation. TCR Vbeta CDR3 sequencing of fewer than 150 peripheral blood samples (43 ophthalmopathy, about 75 hyperthyroidism and about 17 progressor patients) is reported in the paper.

The sequencing used peripheral blood mononuclear cells (PBMCs), collected at new diagnosis, from a patient treated with antithyroid drugs. The receptor's source is a woman under 40 with Graves disease. Donor details come from another sample of the same person, matched by shared clones. The rearrangement joined TRBV27 to TRBJ2-5, with TRBD2 perhaps the D gene, on 5 matching bases. The DNA sequence follows: TGTGCCAGCAGTACCCCTTCGGGGTACCAAGAGACCCAGTACTTC. This gives the protein CASSTPSGYQETQYF.